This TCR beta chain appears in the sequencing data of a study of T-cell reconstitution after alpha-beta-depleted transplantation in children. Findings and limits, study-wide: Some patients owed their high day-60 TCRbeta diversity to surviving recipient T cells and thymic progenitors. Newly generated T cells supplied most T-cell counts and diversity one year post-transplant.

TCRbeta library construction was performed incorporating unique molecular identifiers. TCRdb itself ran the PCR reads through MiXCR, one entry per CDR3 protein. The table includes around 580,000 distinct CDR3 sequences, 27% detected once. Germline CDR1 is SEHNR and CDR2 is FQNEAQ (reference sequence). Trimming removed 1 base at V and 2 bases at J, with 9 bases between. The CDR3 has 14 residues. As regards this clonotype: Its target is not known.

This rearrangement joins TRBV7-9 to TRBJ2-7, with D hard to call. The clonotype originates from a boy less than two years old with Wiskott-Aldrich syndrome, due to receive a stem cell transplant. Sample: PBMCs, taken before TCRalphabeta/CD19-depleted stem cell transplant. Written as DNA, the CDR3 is TGTGCCAGCAGCTTAGAGCAATTGACCTACGAGCAGTACTTC. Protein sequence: CASSLEQLTYEQYF.